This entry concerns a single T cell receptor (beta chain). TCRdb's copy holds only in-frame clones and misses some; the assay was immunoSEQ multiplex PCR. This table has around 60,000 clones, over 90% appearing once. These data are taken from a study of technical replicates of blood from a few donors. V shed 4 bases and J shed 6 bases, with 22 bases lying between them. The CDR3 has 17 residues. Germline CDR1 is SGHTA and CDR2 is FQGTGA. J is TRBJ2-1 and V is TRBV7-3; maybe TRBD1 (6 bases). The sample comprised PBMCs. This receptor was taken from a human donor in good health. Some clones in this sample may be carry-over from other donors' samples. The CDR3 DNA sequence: TGTGCCAGCAGCTCCTACTCCAGGGGTCCCCTCCCCAATGAGCAGTTCTTC. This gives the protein CASSSYSRGPLPNEQFF.